The 11 T cell receptor beta chains listed next were all sequenced from one sample in a study of T cell repertoires in aging, cancer and after chemotherapy. The template was genomic DNA from peripheral blood, not RNA. A mixed TRB-A/B primer pool amplified rearranged TRB by multiplex touch-down PCR. TCRdb re-called the multiplex PCR reads with MiXCR, one entry per CDR3 protein. The sample holds under 5,000 distinct CDR3 sequences; 25% to 35% are singletons and the top ten take roughly 45%. The sequencing sample was made of blood. The origin of the receptors is a human donor in good health.

This chain uses TRBV7-6 with TRBJ2-1, with 7 nucleotides matching TRBD2. The CDR3 loop spans 15 amino acids. Looked up from germline, CDR1 is SGHVS and CDR2 is FNYEAQ. The junction had 9 bases not matched to a gene; V was cut back by 6 bases and J by 4 bases. The CDR3 loop reads CASSFTGGSYNEQFF. As DNA, the CDR3 is TGTGCCAGCAGTTTTACGGGAGGATCATACAATGAGCAGTTCTTC. The complete variable domain, with remaining parts taken from reference TRBV7-6 and TRBJ2-1, reads GAGVSQSPRYKVTKRGQDVALRCDPISGHVSLYWYRQALGQGPEFLTYFNYEAQQDKSGLPNDRFSAERPEGSISTLTIQRTEQRDSAMYRCASSFTGGSYNEQFFGPGTRLTVL.

This clonotype has a handful of counts. The chain's CDR3 is CATEGVAKNIQYF. The CDR3 bases are TGTGCTACAGAGGGAGTAGCCAAAAACATTCAGTACTTC. The V call is TRBV30, the J call TRBJ2-4; D possibly corresponds to TRBD2 (5 bases). Germline lookup yields CDR1 GTSNPN and CDR2 SVGIG (reference sequence). The CDR3 contains 13 residues.

The gene calls are TRBV20-1 and TRBJ1-5; D is ambiguous. The CDR3 extends over 13 amino acids. Trimming shortened V by 3 bases and J by 4 bases, and 10 bases separated the two germline ends. Per the germline V gene, CDR1 is DFQATT and CDR2 is SNEGSKA (reference sequence). CDR3 sequence: CSASVLDNQPQHF. The CDR3 DNA follows: TGCAGTGCTAGTGTCCTGGATAATCAGCCCCAGCATTTT.

This clonotype ranks as medium-sized (0.01 to 0.1%). The J gene is TRBJ2-5, the V gene TRBV5-4, with a tentative D call TRBD2 (6 bases). The length of the CDR3 is 15 residues. Germline CDR1 SGHNT, CDR2 YYREEE (reference sequence). V was shortened by 5 bases and J by 5 bases, with 19 bases between the two germline ends. The CDR3 region has the DNA TGTGCCAGCAGAATCCGGGAGACCGACGGGGAGACCCAGTACTTC. Translated, it gives CASRIRETDGETQYF.

By frequency in the sample, this clonotype is medium-sized (0.01 to 0.1%). The J gene is TRBJ1-4, the V gene TRBV30; D gene ambiguous. The CDR3 totals 10 residues. Deletions cut 5 bases from V and 9 bases from J, with 7 bases between. From germline, CDR1 is GTSNPN and CDR2 SVGIG (reference sequence). The CDR3 here is CAWGGQKLFF. The CDR3 nucleotides are TGTGCCTGGGGTGGACAAAAACTGTTTTTT.

This clonotype is deemed medium-sized (0.01 to 0.1%). V is TRBV13 and J is TRBJ2-3; TRBD1 matches 7 bases. Germline V gene data show CDR1 as PRHDT and CDR2 as FYEKMQ (reference sequence). This CDR3 is built from 14 residues. V was clipped by 4 bases and J by 1 base; unmatched bases: 2. CDR3 region: CASSYGQGTDTQYF. The CDR3 DNA sequence: TGTGCCAGCAGCTATGGACAGGGCACAGATACGCAGTATTTT.

The chain couples TRBV6-2 or TRBV6-3 to TRBJ2-5, with D uncertain. The CDR3 covers 12 residues. V lost 6 bases to trimming and J lost 5 bases, with 10 bases between them. CDR1 and CDR2 (germline): MNHEY, SVGEGT. CDR3 DNA: TGTGCCAGCAGGGCCTTAGGGGAGACCCAGTACTTC. Protein product: CASRALGETQYF.

Concerning this clonotype itself: Mismatch with germline at one junction end may stem from a read error. The genes are TRBV5-4 and TRBJ2-5; D uncertain. CDR1 is SGHNT and CDR2 is YYREEE in the germline V gene (reference sequence). The CDR3 has 11 residues. In DNA form, the CDR3 reads TGTGCCAGCTCCCTCCAAGAGACCCATTACTTC. It specifies CASSLQETHYF.

On this clonotype itself: Possible read error: a much larger clone is one base away. This chain joins TRBV6-1 and TRBJ2-1; 11 bases align to TRBD2. The CDR3 loop spans 15 amino acids. CDR1 MNHNS and CDR2 SASEGT come from the germline V gene. This chain's CDR3 is CASRVAGGPSNKQFF. CDR3 in DNA: TGTGCCAGCAGGGTAGCGGGAGGGCCCAGCAATAAGCAGTTCTTC.

The table lists this clonotype with a few counts. The DNA of the CDR3 is TGTGCCAGCAGCTCCCTGGCGGGGACCTACGAGCAGTACTTC. Translated, it gives CASSSLAGTYEQYF. This sequence joins TRBV7-2 and TRBJ2-7, with D possibly being TRBD2 (6 bases). In germline, CDR1 is SGHTA, CDR2 FQGNSA. The CDR3 extends over 14 amino acids. V was trimmed by 4 bases and J by 2 bases, leaving 12 bases between them.

CDR3 in DNA: TGCAGTGCTAGTGACGCAGCGAGCTCCTACAATGAGCAGTTCTTC. Translated, it gives CSASDAASSYNEQFF. The V and J genes are TRBV20-1 and TRBJ2-1; D unclear. V gave up 3 bases and J gave up 0 bases, with 12 bases separating them. Germline V gene data show CDR1 as DFQATT and CDR2 as SNEGSKA (reference sequence). The CDR3 is 15 amino acids.